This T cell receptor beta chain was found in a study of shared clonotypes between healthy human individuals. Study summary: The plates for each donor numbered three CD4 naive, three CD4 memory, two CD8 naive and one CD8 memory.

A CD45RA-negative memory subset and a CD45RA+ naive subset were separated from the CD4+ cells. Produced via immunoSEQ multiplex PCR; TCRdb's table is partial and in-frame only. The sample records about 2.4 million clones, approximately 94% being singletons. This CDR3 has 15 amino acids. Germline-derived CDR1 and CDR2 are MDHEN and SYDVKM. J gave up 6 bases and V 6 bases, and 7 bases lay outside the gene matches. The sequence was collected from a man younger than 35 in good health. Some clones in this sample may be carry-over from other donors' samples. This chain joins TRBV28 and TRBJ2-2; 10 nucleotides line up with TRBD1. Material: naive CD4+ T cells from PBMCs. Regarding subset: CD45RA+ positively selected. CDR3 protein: CASRPGTGVAGELFF. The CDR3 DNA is TGTGCCAGCAGGCCCGGGACAGGGGTAGCCGGGGAGCTGTTTTTT. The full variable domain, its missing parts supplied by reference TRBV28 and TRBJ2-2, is DVKVTQSSRYLVKRTGEKVFLECVQDMDHENMFWYRQDPGLGLRLIYFSYDVKMKEKGDIPEGYSVSREKKERFSLILESASTNQTSMYLCASRPGTGVAGELFFGEGSRLTVL.